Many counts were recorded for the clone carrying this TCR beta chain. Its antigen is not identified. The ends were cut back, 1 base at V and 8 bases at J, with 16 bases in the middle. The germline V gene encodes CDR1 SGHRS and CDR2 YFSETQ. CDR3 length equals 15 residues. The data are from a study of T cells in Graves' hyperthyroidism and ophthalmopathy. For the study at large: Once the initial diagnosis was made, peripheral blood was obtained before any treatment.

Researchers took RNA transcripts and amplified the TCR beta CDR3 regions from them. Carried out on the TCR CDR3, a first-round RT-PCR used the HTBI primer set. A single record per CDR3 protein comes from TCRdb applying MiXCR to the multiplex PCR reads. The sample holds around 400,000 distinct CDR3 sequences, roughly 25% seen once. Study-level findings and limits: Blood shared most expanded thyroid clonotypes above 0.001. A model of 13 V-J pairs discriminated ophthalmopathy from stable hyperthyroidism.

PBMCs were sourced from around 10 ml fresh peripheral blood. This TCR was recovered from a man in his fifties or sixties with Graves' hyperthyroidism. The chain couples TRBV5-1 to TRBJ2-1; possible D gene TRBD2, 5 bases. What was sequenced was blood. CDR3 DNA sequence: TGCGCCAGCAGCTTGAACGGGAAGAGGGTCGATGAGCAGTTCTTC. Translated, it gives CASSLNGKRVDEQFF. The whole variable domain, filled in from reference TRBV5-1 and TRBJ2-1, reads KAGVTQTPRYLIKTRGQQVTLSCSPISGHRSVSWYQQTPGQGLQFLFEYFSETQRNKGNFPGRFSGRQFSNSRSEMNVSTLELGDSALYLCASSLNGKRVDEQFFGPGTRLTVL.